This T cell receptor (beta chain) was identified during a study of T cells after yellow fever vaccination (dated by TCRdb to between 2017 and 2020). About the full investigation: Libraries from fractions with low cell numbers were prepared with the SMART-Seq v4 Ultra Low Input RNA kit. Bulk TCR alpha and beta repertoires were sequenced longitudinally to track T-cell clones before and after primary and booster YFV17D yellow fever vaccination. Two healthy male donors, one aged 18 to 30 and one aged 30 to 40 years, were included in the cohort. Blood samples were taken at several timepoints before and after primary and secondary immunization, and bulk PBMC replicates and cell subsets were isolated. Here is what the overall study found, with its caveats: The secondary T-cell response was found to be weaker but faster than the primary response, with a peak reached on day 5 rather than on day 15. Most clones expanded after primary vaccination (96% of CD4 and around 88% of CD8) were re-detected after the booster, suggesting that broad memory maintenance occurred. Computational filtering was required because FACS-sorted repertoires could contain abundant contaminating clonotypes from the bulk population. Because the study included only a couple of donors, the extent to which the findings can be generalized is limited. A small share of clonotypes occurred in both CD4 and CD8 compartments, likely arising from convergent recombination.

TCR cDNA was synthesized by 5'RACE template switching, through which a universal primer site and unique molecular identifiers were introduced. cDNA synthesis was primed from both the TCR alpha and TCR beta constant segments. Library amplification involved two PCR steps, and the second step added sample barcodes and sequencing adapters. Libraries were sequenced on Illumina HiSeq 2500 (2x100 bp) or NovaSeq (2x150 bp). Per the authors' processing: MIGEC was used to demultiplex reads and collapse the reads into UMI consensus sequences, and MiXCR was used for V(D)J alignment. Clonotypes responding to the vaccine were identified with edgeR on replicate PBMC samples, with the criteria of FDR below 0.01 and a log2 fold change above 5 up to day 15. Each bulk clonotype was labeled CD4 or CD8 based on which sequenced repertoire, CD4 or CD8, contained the clonotype at higher abundance. TCRdb took the public reads, trimmed them with fastp at Q25, ran MiXCR for clone calling and kept in-frame beta chains. Duplicate CDR3 protein sequences are folded into a single record with the most common DNA and genes. TCRdb's processing, not the authors' own work, is the source of the V and J calls. The sample table holds some 500,000 distinct CDR3 sequences, of which roughly 13% were seen once. Together, the top ten hold more than 13% of the sample.

With regard to this clonotype: It lacks a known antigen. Per-base quality was not reported, and no clone a single base away is much larger than it.

Taken from cysteine to phenylalanine, the CDR3 has 17 residues. The only DNA kept is the CDR3, 51 bases in frame from the first base. Via the germline V gene, CDR1 is MDHEN and CDR2 SYDVKM. Here V drops 6 bases and J drops 7 bases, and the junction holds 16 bases not matched to any gene. This specimen's treatment or condition label, interpreted: live attenuated yellow fever vaccine strain. Two biological replicates of bulk PBMCs were collected at each blood-draw timepoint. A standard Ficoll-Paque protocol was used to isolate PBMCs from peripheral blood. RNA was extracted with TriZol from bulk PBMCs, CD4 and CD8 fractions, and dextramer-positive and dextramer-negative fractions.

The sequence derives from a man younger than 40 who received the YFV17D yellow fever vaccine. Recombination linked TRBV28 to TRBJ2-5; 11 nucleotides in the junction match TRBD2. The sample consisted of PBMCs, taken on the day of the yellow fever booster vaccination. The DNA reads as follows: TGTGCCAGCAGCATTAACCCCGGGACTAGCGGATTACGGACCCAGTACTTC. It encodes CASSINPGTSGLRTQYF.